The rows below give T cell receptor beta chains drawn from one sample of a study of tumor and adjacent non-tumor tissue in lung cancer. TCRdb redid the calling of the multiplex PCR reads with MiXCR, one entry per CDR3 protein. The sample includes fewer than 85,000 distinct CDR3 sequences, roughly 80% seen only once; the top ten take approximately 12%. The sequenced sample consisted of lung tumor tissue. Receptor source: a woman aged 50 to 60 with non-small cell lung cancer. The CDR3 runs from the conserved cysteine through the conserved F or W. Each record gives: clone size, CDR3 length, D gene, J gene, V gene, CDR3 protein, CDR3 DNA. A D gene is named only where the DNA matches it firmly. Some rows mark clone size as missing; the rest say once, few, many or name a class of expanded clone.

>.|17|.|TRBJ2-1|TRBV5-6
CASSSLAAVRDYNEQFF
TGTGCCAGTAGCTCTTTGGCGGCCGTGAGGGACTACAATGAGCAGTTCTTC
>.|12|TRBD2|TRBJ2-3|TRBV28
CSSTLGGDTQYF
TGTAGCAGCACCTTGGGGGGGGATACGCAGTATTTT
>.|14|TRBD1|TRBJ1-6|TRBV5-1
CASSLVTGNSPLHF
TGCGCCAGCAGCTTAGTGACAGGGAACTCACCCCTCCACTTT
>.|12|.|TRBJ1-1|TRBV20-1
CSEEQGSIEAFF
TGCAGTGAAGAACAAGGGAGCATTGAAGCTTTCTTT
>few|17|TRBD2|TRBJ2-1|TRBV6-2/TRBV6-3
CARRSPYSGSGYNEQFF
TGTGCCCGTAGATCCCCATATAGCGGGAGCGGCTACAATGAGCAGTTCTTC
>.|16|.|TRBJ2-7|TRBV14
CASSHVPGQGHWEQYF
TGTGCCAGCAGCCACGTCCCGGGCCAGGGCCATTGGGAGCAGTACTTC
>.|13|.|TRBJ1-3|TRBV11-2
CASSSQCGYIIYF
TGTGCCAGCAGCTCCCAATGTGGTTACATCATATATTTT
>once|14|.|TRBJ2-3|TRBV11-2
CASSLGQFTHTQYF
TGTGCCAGCAGCTTAGGACAATTCACACATACGCAGTATTTT
>.|15|.|TRBJ1-3|TRBV29-1
CSDKRRAFSGNTIYF
TGCAGCGATAAACGGAGGGCGTTCTCTGGAAACACCATATATTTT
>.|15|.|TRBJ2-2|TRBV4-3
CASNQDIMNIGELFF
TGCGCCAGCAACCAAGATATTATGAACATCGGGGAGCTGTTTTTT
>.|15|TRBD2|TRBJ2-1|TRBV29-1
CSAITGTSDNNEQFF
TGCAGCGCTATCACCGGGACTAGCGATAACAATGAGCAGTTCTTC
>.|14|.|TRBJ2-1|TRBV28
CAASPGTPYNEQFF
TGTGCCGCCTCCCCCGGGACACCTTACAATGAGCAGTTCTTC
>.|17|TRBD1|TRBJ2-1|TRBV11-3
CASSNVDPRTGGNEQFF
TGTGCAAGCAGCAACGTCGATCCAAGGACAGGCGGAAATGAGCAGTTCTTC
>.|15|.|TRBJ2-7|TRBV4-2
CANSQVLEEAYEQYF
TGTGCCAACAGCCAAGTCCTAGAGGAAGCGTACGAGCAGTACTTC
>.|13|.|TRBJ2-1|TRBV6-1
CASSEGSYDEQFF
TGTGCCAGCAGTGAAGGGAGCTACGATGAGCAGTTCTTC
>.|13|.|TRBJ2-1|TRBV10-2
CTSSESGGNEQFF
TGCACTAGCAGTGAGTCAGGAGGCAATGAGCAGTTCTTC
>.|15|TRBD1|TRBJ1-4|TRBV4-2
CAGSQFQGAGEKLFF
TGTGCCGGCAGCCAATTCCAGGGGGCTGGGGAAAAACTGTTTTTT
>once|16|TRBD1|TRBJ1-5|TRBV2
CASSGTGGHSNQPQRF
TGTGCCAGCAGTGGAACAGGGGGGCATAGCAATCAGCCCCAGCGTTTT